Below are 27 T cell receptor beta chains sequenced from a single sample in a study of graft-versus-host responses after intestinal transplantation. Sequencing was performed with immunoSEQ multiplex PCR; in TCRdb, only in-frame clones are kept and a portion is missing. The sample includes roughly 70,000 clones, 84% of them seen just once. These receptors' antigens are unknown. This material consisted of unstimulated CD4+ T cells sorted from spleen or lymph node cells, taken before transplant. The source of these receptors is a human donor who was the organ donor for an intestinal transplant.

The rearrangement uses TRBV28 and TRBJ1-6; 10 nucleotides agree with TRBD1. V lost 1 base and J lost 7; bases outside the gene matches: 22. CDR1 is MDHEN and CDR2 is SYDVKM in the germline V gene. The CDR3 loop spans 22 amino acids. The CDR3 protein is CASSLFNRGGDTGQGSNSPLHF. In DNA form, the CDR3 reads TGTGCCAGCAGTTTATTTAATCGGGGAGGCGACACGGGACAGGGGTCGAATTCACCCCTCCACTTT.

This chain uses TRBV5-1 with TRBJ2-1; D may be TRBD2 (7 bases). The length of the CDR3 is 15 residues. The ends were cut back, 2 bases at V and 5 bases at J, with 14 bases in the middle. Per germline, CDR1 SGHRS and CDR2 YFSETQ. CDR3 protein: CASSLIGGVNNEQFF. The CDR3 DNA sequence: TGCGCCAGCAGCTTAATAGGGGGGGTCAACAATGAGCAGTTCTTC.

This chain connects TRBV9 to TRBJ1-1; D may be TRBD1 (6 bases). The V end was cut by 4 bases, the J end by 0 bases, with 10 bases between. Germline lookup yields CDR1 SGDLS and CDR2 YYNGEE. The CDR3 consists of 14 residues. The CDR3 sequence is CASSMGHMNTEAFF. CDR3 nucleotides: TGTGCCAGCAGCATGGGACACATGAACACTGAAGCTTTCTTT. Combining the CDR3 with reference TRBV9 and TRBJ1-1 gives the whole variable domain DSGVTQTPKHLITATGQRVTLRCSPRSGDLSVYWYQQSLDQGLQFLIQYYNGEERAKGNILERFSAQQFPDLHSELNLSSLELGDSALYFCASSMGHMNTEAFFGQGTRLTVV.

V and J are TRBV5-4 and TRBJ1-1; no reliable D call. The CDR3 is made up of 12 amino acids. CDR1 is SGHNT and CDR2 is YYREEE in the germline V gene (reference sequence). With 0 bases removed from V and 2 bases from J, the gap between germline ends came to 2 bases. CDR3 in DNA: TGTGCCAGCAGCTTGGCAAACACTGAAGCTTTCTTT. It translates to CASSLANTEAFF. Based on the CDR3 plus reference TRBV5-4 and TRBJ1-1, the full variable domain is ETGVTQSPTHLIKTRGQQVTLRCSSQSGHNTVSWYQQALGQGPQFIFQYYREEENGRGNFPPRFSGLQFPNYSSELNVNALELDDSALYLCASSLANTEAFFGQGTRLTVV.

The rearrangement uses TRBV19 and TRBJ2-1; 9 positions match TRBD1. J lost 9 bases, V lost 4 bases, and 7 bases had no gene match. Germline CDR1 LNHDA, CDR2 SQIVND (reference sequence). The CDR3 is made up of 14 amino acids. The CDR3 loop is CASSTRDRVGEQFF. DNA for the CDR3: TGTGCCAGTAGTACCCGGGACAGGGTGGGTGAGCAGTTCTTC.

The V call is TRBV20-1, the J call TRBJ2-3, with no clear D. The CDR3 has 11 amino acids. The germline V and J ends were trimmed by 5 bases and 7 bases, with 10 bases remaining between them. Looked up from germline, CDR1 is DFQATT and CDR2 is SNEGSKA (reference sequence). Here the CDR3 reads CSAPRFHTQYF. CDR3 DNA sequence: TGCAGTGCTCCTAGGTTTCATACGCAGTATTTT.

The chain uses TRBV4-1 and TRBJ1-1; 9 nucleotides match TRBD1. The J segment lost 6 bases and the V segment lost 1 base, leaving 12 bases of the junction unmatched. This CDR3 region has 17 residues. CDR1 is MGHRA, CDR2 YSYEKL, per germline. The CDR3 here is CASSQGGRDRVRAEAFF. The CDR3, as DNA: TGCGCCAGCAGCCAAGGTGGGCGGGACAGGGTACGCGCTGAAGCTTTCTTT.

The chain uses TRBV21-1 and TRBJ1-6; TRBD1 reflects the table's D call only, with no check against the DNA. TRBV21-1 corresponds to a pseudogene. This CDR3 is built from 16 residues. Written as DNA, the CDR3 is TGTGCCAGCAGCAAAGAAGACAGGACTTTTAATTCACCCCTCCACTTT. Amino acids: CASSKEDRTFNSPLHF.

The genes are TRBV28 and TRBJ1-6; D gene unclear. The V end was cut by 2 bases, the J end by 7 bases, with 3 bases between. The CDR3 extends over 12 amino acids. Germline loops: CDR1 MDHEN, CDR2 SYDVKM. The DNA for the CDR3 is TGTGCCAGCAGTTTACAGAATTCACCCCTCCACTTT. This codes for CASSLQNSPLHF. The variable domain in full, completed from reference TRBV28 and TRBJ1-6, reads DVKVTQSSRYLVKRTGEKVFLECVQDMDHENMFWYRQDPGLGLRLIYFSYDVKMKEKGDIPEGYSVSREKKERFSLILESASTNQTSMYLCASSLQNSPLHFGNGTRLTVT.

The V call is TRBV7-2, the J call TRBJ2-3, with no clear D. In germline, CDR1 is SGHTA, CDR2 FQGNSA. The ends were cut back, 5 bases at V and 1 base at J, with 4 bases in the middle. The CDR3 has 12 residues. CDR3: CASSPGTDTQYF. The CDR3 nucleotides are TGTGCCAGCAGCCCCGGCACAGATACGCAGTATTTT.

V gene TRBV28 combines with J gene TRBJ2-5; a possible D gene is TRBD1 (6 bases). The CDR3 runs to 15 residues. The V gene lost 2 bases and the J gene lost 1 base, with 11 bases spanning the gap. In germline, CDR1 is MDHEN, CDR2 SYDVKM. CDR3 nucleotide sequence: TGTGCCAGCAGTTTACTCGGACAGTCCCAAGAGACCCAGTACTTC. Amino acid sequence: CASSLLGQSQETQYF. The full variable domain, with the rest looked up from reference TRBV28 and TRBJ2-5, is DVKVTQSSRYLVKRTGEKVFLECVQDMDHENMFWYRQDPGLGLRLIYFSYDVKMKEKGDIPEGYSVSREKKERFSLILESASTNQTSMYLCASSLLGQSQETQYFGPGTRLLVL.

The chain joins TRBV5-4 to TRBJ1-1; a possible D gene is TRBD1 (5 bases). Germline CDR1 is SGHNT and CDR2 is YYREEE (reference sequence). Trimming pared 4 bases from V and 6 bases from J, leaving 13 bases between. The CDR3 spans 13 residues. The CDR3 bases are TGTGCCAGCAGCCCTACAGGAGTGGCTGAAGCTTTCTTT. Protein product: CASSPTGVAEAFF.

The chain employs TRBV7-2 and TRBJ2-2; a possible D gene is TRBD2 (5 bases). Germline V lookup: CDR1 SGHTA, CDR2 FQGNSA. The length of the CDR3 is 14 residues. V was clipped by 0 bases and J by 3 bases, with 5 bases between them. CDR3 DNA: TGTGCCAGCAGCTTAGCGAGGGACACCGGGGAGCTGTTTTTT. This sequence encodes CASSLARDTGELFF.

V is TRBV6-5 and J is TRBJ1-1, with 7 bases that match TRBD1. Germline V gene lookup returns CDR1 MNHEY and CDR2 SVGAGI. The CDR3 has 14 residues. V shed 10 bases and J 1 base; nucleotides not matched to a gene: 9. CDR3 loop: CATALTGTNTEAFF. As DNA, the CDR3 is TGTGCCACCGCGTTGACAGGGACGAACACTGAAGCTTTCTTT.

The chain is built from TRBV2 and TRBJ2-1; 7 positions match TRBD1. The CDR3 extends over 16 amino acids. Unmatched junction bases numbered 14, after V lost 6 bases and J lost 6 bases. Looked up from germline, CDR1 is SNHLY and CDR2 is FYNNEI. The CDR3 DNA follows: TGTGCCAGCAGCCGGGACAGCATTAACCTGAGCAATGAGCAGTTCTTC. Translating it yields CASSRDSINLSNEQFF.

The rearrangement links TRBV27 to TRBJ2-3; 7 nucleotides agree with TRBD2. The germline V gene has CDR1 MNHEY and CDR2 SMNVEV (reference sequence). Losses at the gene ends were 4 bases for V and 7 bases for J; bases not matched to a gene: 8. CDR3 length: 14 amino acids. The CDR3 is CASSSGGIGNTQYF. The CDR3 nucleotides read TGTGCCAGCAGTTCCGGGGGGATCGGGAATACGCAGTATTTT.

This chain joins TRBV5-1 and TRBJ1-2, with D hard to call. The ends were cut back, 0 bases at V and 3 bases at J, with 9 bases in the middle. The germline V gene encodes CDR1 SGHRS and CDR2 YFSETQ. CDR3 length: 14 residues. The CDR3 loop reads CASSLANSHYGYTF. The CDR3, as DNA: TGCGCCAGCAGCTTGGCCAACAGCCACTATGGCTACACCTTC.

Only a few counts were recorded for this clone. The genes are TRBV28 and TRBJ2-2, with a weak D call TRBD2 (5 bases). CDR1 is MDHEN, CDR2 SYDVKM, per germline. This CDR3 region has 16 residues. V shed 2 bases and J shed 7 bases, with 17 bases lying between them. CDR3 protein: CASSLRLSSSIGELFF. CDR3 bases: TGTGCCAGCAGTTTAAGGCTGTCTAGCTCTATCGGGGAGCTGTTTTTT.

This rearrangement joins TRBV18 to TRBJ1-1, with a tentative D call TRBD1 (6 bases). Trimming left V 3 bases short and J 8 bases short, with 22 bases between. CDR1 and CDR2 (germline): KGHSH, LQKENI. The CDR3 covers 16 residues. Written as DNA, the CDR3 is TGTGCCAGCTCACCCGGGAGGGGGTCGCAACTTGGGGAAGCTTTCTTT. Its protein is CASSPGRGSQLGEAFF.

V gene TRBV6-5 combines with J gene TRBJ2-2; D possibly corresponds to TRBD1 (6 bases). Germline V CDR1 and CDR2: MNHEY, SVGAGI. V dropped 7 bases and J dropped 2 bases, with 14 bases sitting between them. CDR3 length: 15 residues. CDR3 DNA sequence: TGTGCCAGCAAGACAGGCGTAATAAACACCGGGGAGCTGTTTTTT. It yields the protein CASKTGVINTGELFF.

J is TRBJ1-1 and V is TRBV5-1; D is undetermined. V shed 4 bases and J shed 0 bases, with 7 bases lying between them. The CDR3 contains 13 residues. Germline V CDR1 and CDR2: SGHRS, YFSETQ. CDR3 DNA sequence: TGCGCCAGCAGCGTCGGGGTGAACACTGAAGCTTTCTTT. This translates into CASSVGVNTEAFF.

This chain connects TRBV15 to TRBJ1-1; weak D call: TRBD1 (5 bases). V dropped 4 bases and J dropped 7 bases, with 16 bases sitting between them. The length of the CDR3 is 14 residues. Germline CDR1 and CDR2: LNHNV and YYDKDF (reference sequence). This CDR3 reads CATSNRPQSYEAFF. The CDR3 bases are TGTGCCACCAGCAACAGGCCCCAATCTTATGAAGCTTTCTTT.

This chain joins TRBV28 and TRBJ2-3; the match to TRBD2 covers 7 bases. J gave up 3 bases and V 2 bases, and 5 bases lay outside the gene matches. The CDR3 totals 15 residues. The germline gives CDR1 MDHEN, CDR2 SYDVKM. In nucleotides, the CDR3 is TGTGCCAGCAGTTTAGACGGGGGGAGGACAGATACGCAGTATTTT. Its protein product is CASSLDGGRTDTQYF.

In DNA form, the CDR3 reads TGCGCCAGCAGCCAAGGACAGGGAGGTAGGGAGACCCAGTACTTC. It is translated as CASSQGQGGRETQYF. V gene TRBV4-1 combines with J gene TRBJ2-5, with D perhaps matching TRBD1 (7 bases). The CDR3 sequence is 15 residues long. The V end lost 1 base, the J end lost 5 bases, and 14 bases lay between the germline ends. CDR1 is MGHRA, CDR2 YSYEKL, per germline.

The chain carries TRBV6-1 and TRBJ1-1; D gene unclear. V shed 6 bases and J shed 5 bases, with 10 bases lying between them. CDR1 and CDR2 from the germline V gene are MNHNS and SASEGT. The CDR3 length is 12 residues. The CDR3, as DNA: TGTGCCAGCAGACAGCCGGTTACTGAAGCTTTCTTT. Protein sequence: CASRQPVTEAFF.

CDR3 sequence: CASTSKGAYNQPQHF. CDR3 nucleotide sequence: TGTGCCAGTACCTCAAAGGGGGCATACAATCAGCCCCAGCATTTT. The rearrangement uses TRBV19 and TRBJ1-5; TRBD1 aligns across 7 bases. Germline CDR1 and CDR2: LNHDA and SQIVND (reference sequence). The length of the CDR3 is 15 residues. Unmatched junction bases numbered 9, after V lost 7 bases and J lost 3 bases.

There are a few counts of this clone. The gene calls are TRBV6-5 and TRBJ1-5, with 7 bases lining up with TRBD1. Germline trimming cut 2 bases from V and 0 bases from J; bases unmatched to any gene: 4. The CDR3 is made up of 16 amino acids. The germline CDR1 and CDR2 sequences are MNHEY and SVGAGI. CDR3 bases: TGTGCCAGCAGTTACGAGGGGGCTTATAGCAATCAGCCCCAGCATTTT. Translation gives CASSYEGAYSNQPQHF.